These T cell receptor beta chains were read from a single sample in a study of blood T cell repertoires in COVID-19. Here immunoSEQ multiplex PCR was the method, and the copy in TCRdb shows in-frame clones only, minus some. The sample contains some 70,000 clones, roughly four fifths of which appear only once. The sample consisted of peripheral blood. The receptors come from a man aged 60 to 75 with COVID-19, enrolled during active disease. Each CDR3 is given with its conserved first and last residue. The D gene is left open where the match is weak. The size field is filled for only some rows; it gives once, few, many or a size class.

>TRBV28|.|TRBJ2-7|TRBD2
CASSLSSGPYEQYF
TGTGCCAGCAGTTTATCTAGCGGACCCTACGAGCAGTACTTC
>TRBV5-1|.|TRBJ2-7|TRBD1
CASSPQPGQGYEQYF
TGCGCCAGCAGCCCTCAACCGGGACAGGGGTACGAGCAGTACTTC
>TRBV21-1|.|TRBJ1-4|.
CASSKANRGFEKLFF
TGTGCCAGCAGCAAAGCCAACAGGGGGTTTGAAAAACTGTTTTTT
>TRBV11-2|.|TRBJ1-1|.
CASSPRQGENTEAFF
TGTGCCAGCAGCCCGCGGCAGGGTGAGAACACTGAAGCTTTCTTT
>TRBV6-5|.|TRBJ1-6|TRBD1
CASSRGPGGSPLHF
TGTGCCAGCAGTAGGGGGCCAGGGGGGTCACCCCTCCACTTT
>TRBV7-3|few|TRBJ2-5|TRBD2
CASASLAGTGTQYF
TGTGCCAGCGCGTCGCTAGCGGGCACAGGGACCCAGTACTTC
>TRBV5-4|.|TRBJ1-3|.
CASSTGGASGNTIYF
TGTGCCAGCAGCACTGGGGGGGCCTCTGGAAACACCATATATTTT
>TRBV10-1|.|TRBJ2-3|TRBD2
CASGSGSVDTQYF
TGCGCCAGCGGTAGCGGGAGTGTGGATACGCAGTATTTT
>TRBV19|.|TRBJ1-2|TRBD1
CASSQPRDRGQGSGYTF
TGTGCCAGTAGTCAACCCCGGGACAGGGGGCAAGGAAGCGGCTACACCTTC
>TRBV6-5|once|TRBJ1-5|.
CASMMFGQSNQPQHF
TGTGCCAGCATGATGTTTGGACAAAGCAATCAGCCCCAGCATTTT
>TRBV30|.|TRBJ2-3|.
CAWSVLAQGPPDTQYF
TGTGCCTGGAGTGTACTTGCCCAGGGTCCTCCAGATACGCAGTATTTT
>TRBV9|.|TRBJ2-5|.
CASSGGGLMPRETQYF
TGTGCCAGCAGCGGAGGGGGTTTAATGCCGCGAGAGACCCAGTACTTC
>TRBV6-4|few|TRBJ2-3|TRBD2
CASRKTGTSGTQYF
TGTGCCAGCAGGAAGACCGGGACTAGCGGGACGCAGTATTTT
>TRBV6-5|.|TRBJ2-5|.
CASSNRETQYF
TGTGCCAGCAGTAATAGAGAGACCCAGTACTTC
>TRBV12-3/TRBV12-4|.|TRBJ2-2|TRBD1
CASRHGQAGELFF
TGTGCCAGCAGACACGGACAGGCCGGGGAGCTGTTTTTT
>TRBV18|many|TRBJ2-1|TRBD1
CASSRPGTGYSNEQFF
TGTGCCAGCTCACGGCCCGGGACAGGGTACAGCAATGAGCAGTTCTTC
>TRBV2|.|TRBJ2-3|.
CASSESAGPFQADTQYF
TGTGCCAGCAGTGAATCTGCGGGACCCTTCCAGGCGGATACGCAGTATTTT
>TRBV12-3/TRBV12-4|.|TRBJ2-1|.
CASSIGLFNEQFF
TGTGCCAGCAGTATCGGACTATTTAATGAGCAGTTCTTC
>TRBV5-1|.|TRBJ2-3|TRBD2
CASSSGTSPSDTQYF
TGCGCCAGCAGTTCCGGGACTAGCCCCTCAGATACGCAGTATTTT
>TRBV7-2|few|TRBJ2-3|TRBD2
CASSLGLAYTDTQYF
TGTGCCAGCAGCTTGGGACTAGCGTATACAGATACGCAGTATTTT
>TRBV5-1|few|TRBJ2-2|.
CASSTVQGNTGELFF
TGCGCCAGCAGCACAGTACAGGGGAACACCGGGGAGCTGTTTTTT
>TRBV12-3/TRBV12-4|.|TRBJ2-7|.
CASRGSATVEQYF
TGTGCCAGCCGAGGTAGCGCTACGGTGGAGCAGTACTTC
>TRBV2|.|TRBJ2-7|.
CASSDPTERYEQYF
TGTGCCAGCAGTGATCCGACTGAACGCTACGAGCAGTACTTC
>TRBV9|.|TRBJ1-1|.
CASSVLRQDSEAFF
TGTGCCAGCAGCGTACTACGACAGGACTCTGAAGCTTTCTTT
>TRBV6-5|.|TRBJ2-2|.
CASSYPGQNTGELFF
TGTGCCAGCAGTTACCCGGGACAGAACACCGGGGAGCTGTTTTTT
>TRBV5-1|.|TRBJ2-3|TRBD2
CASSPSQRGGVGDTQYF
TGCGCCAGCAGCCCAAGTCAGCGGGGGGGAGTAGGAGATACGCAGTATTTT
>TRBV2|.|TRBJ2-1|TRBD2
CASINGGGAYDEQFF
TGTGCCAGCATTAATGGCGGGGGGGCTTACGATGAGCAGTTCTTC
>TRBV27|.|TRBJ2-7|TRBD2
CASRFGGRASEQYF
TGTGCCAGCAGATTCGGCGGGAGGGCCTCAGAGCAGTACTTC
>TRBV5-6|few|TRBJ1-1|.
CASSSGPGTTAFF
TGTGCCAGCAGCTCGGGACCCGGGACAACGGCTTTCTTT